This T cell receptor beta chain is drawn from a study of blood T cells in healthy people across ages. The authors ran a second PCR of about 6 to 12 cycles using a sample-barcoded 5' primer and a J-beta primer mix. In TCRdb, the 5' RACE reads were re-called with MiXCR into one record per CDR3 protein. The data contain around 1,100,000 distinct CDR3 sequences, roughly two fifths of them singletons. Notes on this clonotype: Its antigen remains unknown.

V shed 0 bases and J shed 3 bases, with 6 bases lying between them. The germline V gene has CDR1 LGHDT and CDR2 YNNKEL (reference sequence). This CDR3 comprises 14 residues. Study-wide findings and caveats: With donor CMV status unknown, expanded clonotype changes were possibly confounded. It was the long-lived donors that had more naive CD4+ cells and higher diversity than aged donors. PBMCs left unsorted prevented a conclusive naive versus antigen-experienced comparison.

The clonotype comes from a man between 18 and 35 years old in good health. Sequencing was performed on blood. V is TRBV3-1 and J is TRBJ1-5, with D unclear. For the CDR3, the DNA is TGTGCCAGCAGCCAAGATGTAAACAATCAGCCCCAGCATTTT. This translates into CASSQDVNNQPQHF.